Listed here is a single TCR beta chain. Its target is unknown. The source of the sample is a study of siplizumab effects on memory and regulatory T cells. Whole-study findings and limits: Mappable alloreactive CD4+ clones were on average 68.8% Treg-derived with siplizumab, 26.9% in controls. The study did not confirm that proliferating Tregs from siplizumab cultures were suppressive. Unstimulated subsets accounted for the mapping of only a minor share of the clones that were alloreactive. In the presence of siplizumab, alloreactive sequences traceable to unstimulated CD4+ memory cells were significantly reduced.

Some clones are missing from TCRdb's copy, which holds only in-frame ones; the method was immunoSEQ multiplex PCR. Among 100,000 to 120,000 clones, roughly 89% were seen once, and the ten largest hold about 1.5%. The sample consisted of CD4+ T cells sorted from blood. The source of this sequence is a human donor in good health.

The CDR3 loop is CSVVEGNQETQYF. In DNA form, the CDR3 reads TGCAGCGTTGTTGAAGGGAACCAAGAGACCCAGTACTTC. The genes are TRBV29-1 and TRBJ2-5; the D is unclear. The CDR3 spans 13 residues. Germline CDR1 and CDR2: SQVTM and ANQGSEA. Trimming removed 4 bases at V and 0 bases at J, with 9 bases between.